This T cell receptor beta chain derives from a study of regulatory T cells in long-lasting Graves disease. Study results and caveats: Having few samples may have compromised the accuracy.

Time point here: newly diagnosed GD, antithyroid drugs for less than 3 months. There was RNA extracted from PBMCs, and the TCR library was made from it. An approximately 9-milliliter sample of peripheral blood was drawn into EDTA tubes. Germline V gene data show CDR1 as SGHTA and CDR2 as FQGNSA. The CDR3 contains 13 residues. V was trimmed by 1 base and J by 5 bases, leaving 7 bases between them. Construction of TCR beta libraries relied on iRepertoire HTBI primers and on Arm-PCR targeting CDR3 regions. TCRdb itself ran the multiplex PCR reads through MiXCR, one entry per CDR3 protein. The table has around 230,000 distinct CDR3 sequences, about 17% seen once; the top ten hold around 21%. This clonotype was counted many times. Its antigen is as yet unknown.

The sequences come from peripheral blood mononuclear cells (PBMCs), collected at new diagnosis, from a patient treated with antithyroid drugs. The genes are TRBV7-2 and TRBJ2-3, with no clear D. The clonotype comes from a female donor with Graves disease. The chain's CDR3 is CASSLELQDTQYF. The DNA of the CDR3 is TGTGCCAGCAGCTTAGAACTACAAGATACGCAGTATTTT.